A single sample is the source of the 14 T cell receptor beta chains below, sequenced in a study of blood T cell repertoires in COVID-19. Generated by immunoSEQ multiplex PCR, the TCRdb table keeps only in-frame clones and is missing some. This table has 370,000 or so clones, roughly 86% appearing once. Sequenced sample: PBMCs or T cells enriched from blood (not recorded which). The source is a man aged 25-40 years who had recovered from COVID-19.

The rearrangement joins TRBV29-1 to TRBJ2-1; D gene ambiguous. The germline V gene encodes CDR1 SQVTM and CDR2 ANQGSEA. The V and J ends lost 7 bases and 7 bases respectively, with 11 bases between them. CDR3 length equals 11 residues. Here the CDR3 reads CSGLLVNEQFF. The DNA for the CDR3 is TGCAGCGGGTTGTTAGTGAATGAGCAGTTCTTC.

This chain joins TRBV6-5 and TRBJ1-2; 7 positions agree with TRBD1. This CDR3 region has 12 residues. Germline CDR1 and CDR2: MNHEY and SVGAGI. V shed 6 bases and J 8 bases; nucleotides not matched to a gene: 6. The CDR3: CASRPDRVGYTF. The DNA for the CDR3 is TGTGCCAGCAGACCCGACAGGGTAGGCTACACCTTC.

The chain recombines TRBV6-5 with TRBJ1-6, with D uncertain. V was pared by 5 bases and J by 5 bases, with 10 bases between. This CDR3 has 14 residues. Germline lookup yields CDR1 MNHEY and CDR2 SVGAGI. CDR3 coding DNA: TGTGCCAGCAGTCGGTCCGCCGATAATTCACCCCTCCACTTT. Residues: CASSRSADNSPLHF.

V usage is TRBV27 and J usage is TRBJ2-1, with D possibly being TRBD1 (5 bases). Germline V gene lookup returns CDR1 MNHEY and CDR2 SMNVEV (reference sequence). Trimming removed 2 bases from V and 10 bases from J, with 9 bases in between. This CDR3 is built from 12 residues. For the CDR3, the DNA is TGTGCCAGCAGTTTACAGGGTGTCGAGCAGTTCTTC. This sequence encodes CASSLQGVEQFF.

V usage is TRBV4-1 and J usage is TRBJ2-7; tentative D call: TRBD2 (5 bases). V lost 3 bases to trimming and J lost 5 bases, with 14 bases between them. The CDR3 contains 14 residues. The V gene's germline CDR1 is MGHRA and CDR2 YSYEKL. CDR3 DNA sequence: TGCGCCAGCAGCCACCTTCGGAGGTCTGACGAGCAGTACTTC. Translation gives CASSHLRRSDEQYF.

This chain joins TRBV5-6 and TRBJ2-3, with TRBD2 as a possible D gene (6 bases). The germline V gene has CDR1 SGHDT and CDR2 YYEEEE. Trimming shortened V by 2 bases and J by 7 bases, and 17 bases separated the two germline ends. CDR3 length: 15 residues. CDR3 bases: TGTGCCAGCAGCTTAGGCGGGGACCCGGCGAATACGCAGTATTTT. Translated: CASSLGGDPANTQYF.

The genes are TRBV7-2 and TRBJ2-2, with 15 bases aligning to TRBD2. Per the germline V gene, CDR1 is SGHTA and CDR2 is FQGNSA. V dropped 5 bases and J dropped 7; count of bases not matched to a gene: 8. CDR3 length: 17 residues. CDR3 sequence: CASSAGLAGGLDGELFF. The CDR3 DNA sequence: TGTGCCAGCAGCGCCGGACTAGCGGGGGGGCTTGACGGGGAGCTGTTTTTT.

A single count supports this clone. V and J are TRBV3-1 (or the pseudogene TRBV3-2) and TRBJ1-5, with TRBD1 matching over 9 bases. Trimming at V came to 0 bases and at J to 4 bases, leaving 7 bases not matched to a gene. The V gene's germline CDR1 is LGHDT and CDR2 YNNKEL (reference sequence). This CDR3 comprises 17 residues. The DNA for the CDR3 is TGTGCCAGCAGCCAAGAGCGCCCCGACAGGGGGAATCAGCCCCAGCATTTT. Translated: CASSQERPDRGNQPQHF.

CDR3 in amino acids: CASSRPDSAPGYEQYF. Written as DNA, the CDR3 is TGCGCCAGCAGCCGCCCGGACAGTGCCCCCGGCTACGAGCAGTACTTC. The chain employs TRBV4-1 and TRBJ2-7, with a weak D call TRBD1 (6 bases). The CDR3 runs to 16 residues. Trimming took 4 bases from V and 3 from J, leaving 19 bases between them. The germline V gene has CDR1 MGHRA and CDR2 YSYEKL.

The chain recombines TRBV3-1 (or the pseudogene TRBV3-2) with TRBJ2-5; 7 bases match TRBD2. CDR1 and CDR2 (germline): LGHDT, YNNKEL (reference sequence). Losses at the gene ends were 1 base for V and 5 bases for J; bases not matched to a gene: 4. This CDR3 contains 14 residues. The DNA for the CDR3 is TGTGCCAGCAGCCAAGGGGGAGGGTTTGAGACCCAGTACTTC. Translated: CASSQGGGFETQYF.

The CDR3 DNA follows: TGTGCCAGCAGTTCCGGGACTACAGATACGCAGTATTTT. Protein sequence: CASSSGTTDTQYF. The rearrangement links TRBV12-3 or TRBV12-4 to TRBJ2-3, with D possibly matching TRBD2 (6 bases). The CDR3 is 13 amino acids. V was cut by 4 bases and J by 3 bases, with 8 bases left in between.

The chain couples TRBV10-1 to TRBJ2-1; D perhaps matches TRBD1 (5 bases). The CDR3 loop spans 16 amino acids. Trimming removed 1 base from V and 1 base from J, with 11 bases in between. Germline CDR1 reads WNHNN; CDR2 reads SYGVQD (reference sequence). DNA for the CDR3: TGCGCCAGCAGTGAGTTCAAGTCAGGGTCCTACAATGAGCAGTTCTTC. This encodes CASSEFKSGSYNEQFF.

For the CDR3, the DNA is TGTGCCAGTAGTAAGGGAGGCCTCGGGTTCGAGCAGTACTTC. It codes for CASSKGGLGFEQYF. The chain couples TRBV19 to TRBJ2-7, with a weak D call TRBD2 (6 bases). This CDR3 has 14 amino acids. V lost 4 bases and J lost 6, with 16 bases in between. Germline CDR1 is LNHDA and CDR2 is SQIVND (reference sequence).

The rearrangement uses TRBV6-5 and TRBJ1-1; TRBD1 aligns across 10 bases. Germline V gene lookup returns CDR1 MNHEY and CDR2 SVGAGI. J gave up 4 bases and V 7 bases, and 6 bases lay outside the gene matches. This CDR3 comprises 14 residues. CDR3 nucleotides: TGTGCCAGCACCCGGGGACAGGGGAGCACTGAAGCTTTCTTT. Its translation: CASTRGQGSTEAFF.